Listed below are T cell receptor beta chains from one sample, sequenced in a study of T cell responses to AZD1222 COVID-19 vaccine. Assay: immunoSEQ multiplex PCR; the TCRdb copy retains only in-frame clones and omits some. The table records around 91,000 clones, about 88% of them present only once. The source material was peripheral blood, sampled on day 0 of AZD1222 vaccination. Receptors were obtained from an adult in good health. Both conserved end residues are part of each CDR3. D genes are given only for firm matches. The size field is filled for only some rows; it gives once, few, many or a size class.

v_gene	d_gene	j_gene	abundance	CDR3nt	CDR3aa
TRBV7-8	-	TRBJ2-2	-	TGTGCCAGCAGCTTCGTCGGCTCGAACACCGGGGAGCTGTTTTTT	CASSFVGSNTGELFF
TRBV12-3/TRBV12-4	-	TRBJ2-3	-	TGTGCCAGCAGTTTCTCAAGTGATACGCAGTATTTT	CASSFSSDTQYF
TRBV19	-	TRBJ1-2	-	TGTGCCAGTAGTATGCCGGACAGCTACTATGGCTACACCTTC	CASSMPDSYYGYTF
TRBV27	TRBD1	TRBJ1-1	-	TGTGCCAGCAGTTTGGACAGGCGGGGTGAAGCTTTCTTT	CASSLDRRGEAFF
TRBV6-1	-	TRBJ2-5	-	TGTGCCAGCAGTGAAGCCGGAGGTAGAGAGACCCAGTACTTC	CASSEAGGRETQYF
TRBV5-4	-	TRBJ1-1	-	TGTGCCAGCAGCTTACACAGTAAGAACACTGAAGCTTTCTTT	CASSLHSKNTEAFF
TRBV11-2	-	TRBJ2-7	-	TGTGCCAGCAGCTCGGACCAAGCCTACGAGCAGTACTTC	CASSSDQAYEQYF
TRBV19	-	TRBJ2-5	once	TGTGCCAGTAGCTGGGGGCAAGAGACCCAGTACTTC	CASSWGQETQYF
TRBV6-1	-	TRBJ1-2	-	TGTGCCAGCAGTGAAGGATCCTATGGCTACACCTTC	CASSEGSYGYTF
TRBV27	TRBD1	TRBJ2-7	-	TGTGCCAGCAGTCCAAGACAGGGGGCTACCTACGAGCAGTACTTC	CASSPRQGATYEQYF
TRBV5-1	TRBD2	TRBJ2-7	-	TGCGCCAGCAGCGTACTAGCGGGAGGGCCTTACGAGCAGTACTTC	CASSVLAGGPYEQYF
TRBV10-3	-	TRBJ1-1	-	TGTGCCATCAGTCTAAAGGGACACACTGAAGCTTTCTTT	CAISLKGHTEAFF
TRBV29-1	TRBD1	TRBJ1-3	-	TGCAGTATCTGGGACAGGGGGCGCGGGGATGGAAACACCATATATTTT	CSIWDRGRGDGNTIYF
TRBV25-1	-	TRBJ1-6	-	TGTGCCAGCAGTGAACCCCTTTTAGGGAATTCACCCCTCCACTTT	CASSEPLLGNSPLHF
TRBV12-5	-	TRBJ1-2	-	TGTGCTAGTGGTTTTGGACGCTATGGCTACACCTTC	CASGFGRYGYTF
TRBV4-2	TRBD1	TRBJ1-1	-	TGTGCCAGCAGCCATCTACTCGAGGGACAGGGCGCTGAAGCTTTCTTT	CASSHLLEGQGAEAFF
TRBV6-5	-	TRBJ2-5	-	TGTGCCAGCGCAGTAAGCCTGTCAGAGACCCAGTACTTC	CASAVSLSETQYF
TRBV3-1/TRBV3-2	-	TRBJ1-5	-	TGTGCCAGCAGCCATGGGACTCTTGTAGGCAATCAGCCCCAGCATTTT	CASSHGTLVGNQPQHF
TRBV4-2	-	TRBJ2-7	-	TGTGCCAGCAGCCAAGGGGCGGGGAGCTCCTACGAGCAGTACTTC	CASSQGAGSSYEQYF
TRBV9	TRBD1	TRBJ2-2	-	TGTGCCAGCAGCGTTAACAGGGGACGACCTAACACCGGGGAGCTGTTTTTT	CASSVNRGRPNTGELFF
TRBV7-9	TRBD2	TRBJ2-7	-	TGTGCCAGCAGCTTCAGCGGGGCCCGATCCTACGAGCAGTACTTC	CASSFSGARSYEQYF
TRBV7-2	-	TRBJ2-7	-	TGTGCCAGCAGCTTAGAGACATCCGTTAACGAGCAGTACTTC	CASSLETSVNEQYF
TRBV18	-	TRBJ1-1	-	TGTGCCAGCTCAGGGGACGCCCTAACCTTGGGTACTGAAGCTTTCTTT	CASSGDALTLGTEAFF
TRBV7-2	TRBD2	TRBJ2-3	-	TGTGCCAGCAGCTCTTTCTCCGGGAGGACGCAGTATTTT	CASSSFSGRTQYF
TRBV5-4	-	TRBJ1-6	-	TGTGCCAGCAGCTTGGGCCAGACAAATTCACCCCTCCACTTT	CASSLGQTNSPLHF
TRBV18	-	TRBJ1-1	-	TGTGCCAGCTCACCACGATTTCCACTAACGGAAGCTTTCTTT	CASSPRFPLTEAFF
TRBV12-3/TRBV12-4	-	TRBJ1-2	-	TGTGCCAGCAGTTTATTCAGGACCTATGGCTACACCTTC	CASSLFRTYGYTF
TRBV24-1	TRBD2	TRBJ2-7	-	TGTGCCACCGGGACTAGTCTGGTCGAGCAGTACTTC	CATGTSLVEQYF
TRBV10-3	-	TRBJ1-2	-	TGTGCCATCAGTGAACGGGCGGAATCCTATGGCTACACCTTC	CAISERAESYGYTF
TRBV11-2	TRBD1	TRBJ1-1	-	TGTGCCAGCAGATGGACAGGGAGGGACACTGAAGCTTTCTTT	CASRWTGRDTEAFF
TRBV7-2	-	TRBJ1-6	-	TGTGCCAGCAGCTTGGGGGCATTTTATAATTCACCCCTCCACTTT	CASSLGAFYNSPLHF
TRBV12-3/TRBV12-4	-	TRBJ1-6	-	-	CASSFGEGSPLHF
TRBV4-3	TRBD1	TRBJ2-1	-	TGCGCCAGCAGCCAAGTCCACAGGGGTCCCGATGAGCAGTTCTTC	CASSQVHRGPDEQFF
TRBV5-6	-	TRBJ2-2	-	TGTGCCAGCAGCAGGAACACCGGGGAGCTGTTTTTT	CASSRNTGELFF
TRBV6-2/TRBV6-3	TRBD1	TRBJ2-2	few	TGTGCCAGCAGTTGGACAGGGGAGACCGGGGAGCTGTTTTTT	CASSWTGETGELFF
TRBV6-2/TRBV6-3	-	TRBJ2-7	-	TGTGCCAGCAGTTATGGTGGGGTCTCCTACGAGCAGTACTTC	CASSYGGVSYEQYF
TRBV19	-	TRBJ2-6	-	TGTGCCAGTAGTATAGATCGTCCAGGCCGCTCTGGGGCCAACGTCCTGACTTTC	CASSIDRPGRSGANVLTF
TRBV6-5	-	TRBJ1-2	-	TGTGCCAGCAGCCTCGGGGAGGGACACTATGGCTACACCTTC	CASSLGEGHYGYTF
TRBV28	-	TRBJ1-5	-	TGTGCCAGCAGTAACCCGGGACCGGCGGAGCAGCCCCAGCATTTT	CASSNPGPAEQPQHF
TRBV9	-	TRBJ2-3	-	TGTGCCAGCAGCGACGGACAGGGAGGGATTAGCACAGATACGCAGTATTTT	CASSDGQGGISTDTQYF
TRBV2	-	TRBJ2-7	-	TGTGCCAGCATTTCGGCTGGGAACCCCTACGAGCAGTACTTC	CASISAGNPYEQYF
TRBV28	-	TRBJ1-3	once	TGTGCCAGCACCGCCGGGAGGTCCTCTGGAAACACCATATATTTT	CASTAGRSSGNTIYF
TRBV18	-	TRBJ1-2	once	TGTGCCAGCTCACCGCTAGGACAGCTAGCTAACTATGGCTACACCTTC	CASSPLGQLANYGYTF
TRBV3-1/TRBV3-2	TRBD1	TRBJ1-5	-	TGTGCCAGCAGCCAAGGTGGTACAGGGGGATGGATTCAGCCCCAGCATTTT	CASSQGGTGGWIQPQHF
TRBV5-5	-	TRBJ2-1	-	TGTGCCAGCAGCCCTGTCTCCGACTTCTCCTACAATGAGCAGTTCTTC	CASSPVSDFSYNEQFF
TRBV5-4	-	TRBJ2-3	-	TGTGCCAGCAGCCCAAGGGGGGCAGTTCCAGATACGCAGTATTTT	CASSPRGAVPDTQYF
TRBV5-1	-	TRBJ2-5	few	TGCGCCAGCAGCTTAACAGGGAGAGGGCAAGAGACCCAGTACTTC	CASSLTGRGQETQYF
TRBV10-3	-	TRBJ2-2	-	TGTGCCATCAGGGGGGTAAACACCGGGGAGCTGTTTTTT	CAIRGVNTGELFF
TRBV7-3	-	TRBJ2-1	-	TGTGCCAGCAGCTTAAAGGTTCACGGTGAGCAGTTCTTC	CASSLKVHGEQFF
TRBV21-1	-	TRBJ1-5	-	TGTGCCAGCAGCCCCTGCCGGCCAGTCAATCAGCCCCAGCATTTT	CASSPCRPVNQPQHF